This is a list of T cell receptor beta chains from one sample in a study of radiation and T cells in renal cell carcinoma. The repertoire was sequenced with immunoSEQ multiplex PCR; TCRdb's copy has only in-frame clones and lacks some. The repertoire holds over 85,000 clones, with 82% as singletons. Sequencing used blood, obtained from a patient whose treatment included radiotherapy and nephrectomy. These receptors all stem from a man in his fifties or sixties with renal cell carcinoma. Each CDR3 is given with its conserved first and last residue. A D gene is named only where the DNA matches it firmly. Clone sizes are given selectively: once, few, many, or a class where the clone is expanded.

TRBV5-1	TRBD2	.	TRBJ2-7	TGCGCCAGCAGCTTGGAGCGGGAGAACTCCTACGAGCAGTACTTC	CASSLERENSYEQYF
TRBV14	.	once	TRBJ1-3	TGTGCCAGCAGCGAGGAGGGTTACTCTGGAAACACCATATATTTT	CASSEEGYSGNTIYF
TRBV6-1	.	.	TRBJ1-1	TGTGCCAGCAGCTTACTGGGGGGGGCCGAAGCTTTCTTT	CASSLLGGAEAFF
TRBV19	.	few	TRBJ2-7	TGTGCCAGTAGTAGGGGGAGCTCCTACGAGCAGTACTTC	CASSRGSSYEQYF
TRBV27	.	.	TRBJ2-2	TGTGCCAGCATACCCTCGTGGGGGAGAGGCACCGGGGAGCTGTTTTTT	CASIPSWGRGTGELFF
TRBV19	TRBD2	.	TRBJ2-1	TGTGCCACCGTGCGGGAGAGCTCCTACAATGAGCAGTTCTTC	CATVRESSYNEQFF
TRBV25-1	.	.	TRBJ2-5	TGTGCCAGCGGGTCCGGGGCTCAAGAGACCCAGTACTTC	CASGSGAQETQYF
TRBV27	.	.	TRBJ2-7	TGTGCCAGCAGTAGGACTTTTTACTACGAGCAGTACTTC	CASSRTFYYEQYF
TRBV19	TRBD2	.	TRBJ2-3	TGTGCCAGTAGTATGGCTAGCGGAGGGACAGATACGCAGTATTTT	CASSMASGGTDTQYF
TRBV14	.	.	TRBJ1-1	TGTGCCAGCAGCCAACACCTGAACACTGAAGCTTTCTTT	CASSQHLNTEAFF
TRBV5-8	TRBD2	.	TRBJ2-1	TGTGCCAGCACCCTCGGACTAGCGGGGTACAATGAGCAGTTCTTC	CASTLGLAGYNEQFF
TRBV9	.	few	TRBJ2-1	TGTGCCAGCACGGAGAGCGGGCGGCATGAGCAGTTCTTC	CASTESGRHEQFF
TRBV5-1	TRBD2	few	TRBJ2-2	TGCGCCAGCAGCGTAAGCGGGAGCGGGTGGACCGGGGAGCTGTTTTTT	CASSVSGSGWTGELFF
TRBV7-2	.	.	TRBJ2-5	TGTGCCAGCAGCCGGCCGCGGGGAGCCAAGTCGGAGACCCAGTACTTC	CASSRPRGAKSETQYF